Each of the 9 T cell receptor beta chains below was sequenced from the same sample in a study of cytomegalovirus exposure and HLA in healthy donors. 13 Jbeta primers and 60 Vbeta primers were used for the PCR. Generated by immunoSEQ multiplex PCR, the TCRdb table keeps only in-frame clones and is missing some. In all, the sample yields 150,000 to 200,000 clones. Material for sequencing was PBMCs. The receptors shown here come from a man aged 30 to 39 in good health and CMV-seronegative.

V usage is TRBV7-2 and J usage is TRBJ1-4; D is perhaps TRBD1 (5 bases). V lost 6 bases to trimming and J lost 0 bases, with 11 bases between them. Germline CDR1 SGHTA, CDR2 FQGNSA. The CDR3 covers 15 residues. CDR3 amino acids: CASRPQGATNEKLFF. The CDR3 bases are TGTGCCAGCAGACCCCAGGGTGCAACTAATGAAAAACTGTTTTTT.

The chain couples TRBV5-6 to TRBJ2-3; D is unclear. The CDR3 is made up of 15 amino acids. Germline CDR1 reads SGHDT; CDR2 reads YYEEEE. V was pared by 5 bases and J by 2 bases, with 15 bases between. CDR3 loop: CASRRDWLVTDTQYF. The CDR3 bases are TGTGCCAGCAGGCGTGACTGGTTAGTCACAGATACGCAGTATTTT.

CDR3 coding DNA: TGCGCCAGCAGCATGGGCCAGGAAACCTTCTGCAATCAGCCCCAGCATTTT. Amino acids: CASSMGQETFCNQPQHF. This chain connects TRBV10-1 to TRBJ1-5; D gene uncertain. V gave up 6 bases and J gave up 2 bases, with 20 bases separating them. Germline V gene sequence: CDR1 WNHNN, CDR2 SYGVQD (reference sequence). This CDR3 spans 17 amino acids.

The chain links TRBV11-1 to TRBJ1-1; D call uncertain. The CDR3 runs 13 residues. V was shortened by 2 bases and J by 6 bases, with 10 bases between the two germline ends. The germline V gene has CDR1 SGHAT and CDR2 FQDESV (reference sequence). For the CDR3, the DNA is TGTGCCAGCAGCTTATCCGGTGAGGCTGAAGCTTTCTTT. It translates to CASSLSGEAEAFF.

The chain employs TRBV6-5 and TRBJ2-1; tentative D call: TRBD1 (5 bases). The CDR3 loop spans 16 amino acids. Trimming took off 2 bases at V and 9 bases at J, with 20 bases between the two ends. Germline CDR1 reads MNHEY; CDR2 reads SVGAGI. The CDR3 loop is CASSYAPGANQAEQFF. CDR3 in DNA: TGTGCCAGCAGTTACGCTCCTGGGGCCAATCAGGCTGAGCAGTTCTTC.

The V call is TRBV29-1, the J call TRBJ1-1, with 7 positions matching TRBD1. Germline CDR1 and CDR2: SQVTM and ANQGSEA. V lost 6 bases and J lost 8; bases outside the gene matches: 9. The CDR3 consists of 12 residues. CDR3 DNA sequence: TGCAGCGTCATATCGGACAGGCGGGAAGCTTTCTTT. Amino acids: CSVISDRREAFF.

The gene calls are TRBV10-2 and TRBJ2-5, with D perhaps matching TRBD1 (6 bases). The CDR3 has 14 amino acids. Trimming shortened V by 6 bases and J by 1 base, and 12 bases separated the two germline ends. The V gene's germline CDR1 is WSHSY and CDR2 SAAADI. CDR3 nucleotide sequence: TGCGCCAGCAGGAACGGACAGTTCCAAGAGACCCAGTACTTC. Translated, it gives CASRNGQFQETQYF.

The chain employs TRBV7-2 and TRBJ2-2, with TRBD2 as a possible D gene (6 bases). V lost 5 bases and J 3 bases, leaving 13 bases between the germline ends. The CDR3 is made up of 15 amino acids. CDR1 and CDR2 from the germline V gene are SGHTA and FQGNSA. The CDR3 sequence: CASSTKGGHTGELFF. DNA for the CDR3: TGTGCCAGCAGCACCAAAGGAGGGCACACCGGGGAGCTGTTTTTT. Variable domain in full (rest from reference TRBV7-2 and TRBJ2-2): GAGVSQSPSNKVTEKGKDVELRCDPISGHTALYWYRQSLGQGLEFLIYFQGNSAPDKSGLPSDRFSAERTGGSVSTLTIQRTQQEDSAVYLCASSTKGGHTGELFFGEGSRLTVL.

The chain has TRBV18 and TRBJ1-3; D ambiguous. CDR1 is KGHSH and CDR2 is LQKENI in the germline V gene. The CDR3 spans 15 residues. Trimming stripped 1 base from V and 0 bases from J, with 7 bases between. CDR3 region: CASSPQEISGNTIYF. The CDR3 nucleotides read TGTGCCAGCTCACCACAGGAGATCTCTGGAAACACCATATATTTT.